One and the same sample provided the 20 T cell receptor beta chains below, sequenced in a study of Graves' ophthalmopathy and Graves' hyperthyroidism. Beta-chain TCR CDR3 regions were amplified from RNA transcripts. The first round was an RT-PCR with HTBI primers, and the second round was a multiplex PCR. TCRdb called the multiplex PCR reads again in MiXCR, with one record for every CDR3 protein. The sample consists of more than 1,000,000 distinct CDR3 sequences, 35% to 40% of them appearing once. Sample: peripheral blood or thyroid tissue (not recorded which). The source of these receptors is an adult man with Graves' hyperthyroidism.

The chain links TRBV3-1 to TRBJ2-7, with D hard to call. Per the germline V gene, CDR1 is LGHDT and CDR2 is YNNKEL (reference sequence). The CDR3 covers 16 residues. The V gene lost 0 bases and the J gene lost 1 base, with 13 bases spanning the gap. CDR3 loop: CASSQDSGRRSYEQYF. CDR3 DNA sequence: TGTGCCAGCAGCCAAGATAGTGGCAGGAGATCCTACGAGCAGTACTTC.

This clonotype was counted a few times. This chain links TRBV7-9 with TRBJ2-7, with TRBD1 matching 9 bases. TRBJ2-1 matches the DNA end more closely, so the J call is doubtful. CDR3 length equals 15 residues. From germline, CDR1 is SEHNR and CDR2 FQNEAQ (reference sequence). Here the CDR3 DNA reads TGTGCCAGCAGGCTGGGACAGGGTGCTTACAATGAGCAGTTCTTC. This encodes CASRLGQGAYNEQFF.

This clonotype was seen ten or more times. The chain has TRBV9 and TRBJ1-1; the match to TRBD1 covers 9 bases. The V segment lost 3 bases and the J segment 4 bases; nucleotides outside the gene matches: 7. The CDR3 contains 15 residues. Germline CDR1 is SGDLS and CDR2 is YYNGEE. The CDR3 bases are TGTGCCAGCAGCGGGTCACAGGGGGCGGGCACTGAAGCTTTCTTT. This codes for CASSGSQGAGTEAFF.

This clonotype occurred many times. This chain joins TRBV29-1 and TRBJ1-2; D unclear. The CDR3 spans 12 residues. The V gene lost 2 bases and the J gene lost 2 bases, with 6 bases spanning the gap. Germline loops: CDR1 SQVTM, CDR2 ANQGSEA. CDR3: CSVERRNYGYTF. The CDR3 bases are TGCAGCGTTGAACGGAGAAACTATGGCTACACCTTC.

Points on this clonotype: The final CDR3 position lacks the conserved phenylalanine or tryptophan, pointing to a likely read error. The chain uses TRBV7-9 and TRBJ2-7; 7 bases fit TRBD1. This CDR3 comprises 15 residues. With V trimmed by 5 bases and J by 3 bases, 10 bases remained unmatched. The germline V gene has CDR1 SEHNR and CDR2 FQNEAQ (reference sequence). Here the CDR3 reads CASSPRQGTDYEQYS. In DNA, the CDR3 is TGTGCCAGCAGCCCGAGACAGGGAACGGACTACGAGCAGTACTCC.

There are a few counts of this clonotype. The chain combines TRBV7-2 with TRBJ2-5; D is perhaps TRBD2 (7 bases). This CDR3 region has 15 residues. Germline CDR1 SGHTA, CDR2 FQGNSA. V dropped 2 bases and J dropped 5 bases, with 15 bases sitting between them. The CDR3 nucleotides read TGTGCCAGCAGCTTACAAGGGGGGGGGCGGGAGACCCAGTACTTC. Amino acids: CASSLQGGGRETQYF.

This clonotype has more than one count but fewer than ten. This rearrangement joins TRBV6-2 or TRBV6-3 to TRBJ1-6, with D unclear. Germline V gene data show CDR1 as MNHEY and CDR2 as SVGEGT. The CDR3 sequence is 14 residues long. The germline V and J ends were trimmed by 7 bases and 4 bases, with 11 bases remaining between them. CDR3 loop: CASTLGIYNSPLHF. CDR3 bases: TGTGCCAGCACCTTAGGAATTTATAATTCACCCCTCCACTTT.

The genes are TRBV2 and TRBJ2-7; 12 bases line up with TRBD2. The germline V gene encodes CDR1 SNHLY and CDR2 FYNNEI. V was clipped by 6 bases and J by 1 base; unmatched bases: 7. The CDR3 is 16 residues long. CDR3 nucleotides: TGTGCCAGCAGGATGGGACTAGCGGGCAAATCCTACGAGCAGTACTTC. Its translation is CASRMGLAGKSYEQYF.

There are many counts of this clonotype. The gene calls are TRBV20-1 and TRBJ2-7, with 11 bases aligning to TRBD2. CDR1 is DFQATT and CDR2 is SNEGSKA in the germline V gene (reference sequence). The J segment lost 6 bases and the V segment lost 2 bases, leaving 9 bases of the junction unmatched. The CDR3 is 15 residues long. The CDR3: CSARPLLAGALEQYF. DNA of the CDR3: TGCAGTGCTAGACCACTACTAGCGGGAGCCCTCGAGCAGTACTTC.

There are a few counts of this clonotype. The chain has TRBV27 and TRBJ1-1; D gene ambiguous. The CDR3 is 14 residues long. The V gene's germline CDR1 is MNHEY and CDR2 SMNVEV (reference sequence). The ends were cut back, 5 bases at V and 9 bases at J, with 19 bases in the middle. This chain's CDR3 is CASSPPGDFDKAFF. The CDR3 DNA reads TGTGCCAGCAGTCCCCCGGGTGACTTTGATAAAGCTTTCTTT.

This clonotype has a handful of counts. V and J are TRBV12-3 or TRBV12-4 and TRBJ1-5; D is unresolved. The CDR3 is 15 residues long. The germline V and J ends were trimmed by 7 bases and 4 bases, with 17 bases remaining between them. The CDR3 reads CASIFRLGSNQPQHF. The CDR3 DNA sequence: TGTGCCAGCATTTTCAGATTGGGGTCAAATCAGCCCCAGCATTTT.

This clonotype was seen more than once but under ten times. J is TRBJ2-3 and V is TRBV7-9, with no clear D. CDR1 and CDR2 (germline): SEHNR, FQNEAQ (reference sequence). Trimming removed 5 bases at V and 3 bases at J, with 12 bases between. This CDR3 is 14 amino acids long. CDR3 bases: TGTGCCAGCAGCCGACCAAGTAGAACAGATACGCAGTATTTT. This codes for CASSRPSRTDTQYF.

The J gene is TRBJ1-1, the V gene TRBV6-6; 10 bases are shared with TRBD1. V gave up 0 bases and J gave up 0 bases; unmatched junction bases: 1. The CDR3 totals 16 residues. Germline V gene lookup returns CDR1 MNHNY and CDR2 SVGAGI (reference sequence). CDR3 region: CASSYSTGGMNTEAFF. The CDR3 nucleotides read TGTGCCAGCAGTTACTCGACAGGGGGCATGAACACTGAAGCTTTCTTT.

About this clonotype: It is likely a read error, because the conserved phenylalanine at the end of the CDR3 is missing. This chain joins TRBV20-1 and TRBJ2-5; TRBD2 aligns across 7 bases. CDR1 and CDR2 from the germline V gene are DFQATT and SNEGSKA (reference sequence). J lost 1 base, V lost 4 bases, and 3 bases had no gene match. The CDR3 length is 13 residues. The CDR3 loop reads CSAMTSPQETQYL. The DNA for the CDR3 is TGCAGTGCTATGACTAGCCCCCAAGAGACCCAGTACCTC.

The V gene is TRBV4-3, the J gene TRBJ2-7, with 7 bases that match TRBD1. The CDR3 is 17 residues long. The V gene end was trimmed by 1 base and the J gene end by 3 bases; junction bases not matched to a gene: 12. Germline lookup yields CDR1 LGHNA and CDR2 YSLEER. CDR3 nucleotide sequence: TGCGCCAGCAGCCAAGGGGACAACAGGGGTGTTGGCTACGAGCAGTACTTC. Its protein product is CASSQGDNRGVGYEQYF.

This clonotype was counted many times. The chain joins TRBV20-1 to TRBJ1-5; D remains ambiguous. With 3 bases removed from V and 3 bases from J, the gap between germline ends came to 9 bases. This CDR3 is built from 13 residues. Germline assignment: CDR1 DFQATT and CDR2 SNEGSKA (reference sequence). The CDR3 DNA is TGCAGTGCTAGGAGGGCAGACAATCAGCCCCAGCATTTT. This sequence encodes CSARRADNQPQHF.

This clonotype was found many times. The rearrangement links TRBV6-6 to TRBJ2-7; 9 nucleotides match TRBD2. Per the germline V gene, CDR1 is MNHNY and CDR2 is SVGAGI (reference sequence). Unmatched junction bases numbered 6, after V lost 7 bases and J lost 2 bases. This CDR3 region has 14 residues. The DNA of the CDR3 is TGTGCCAGCACCACCGGACTAGCGACCTACGAGCAGTACTTC. It is translated as CASTTGLATYEQYF.

This clonotype was found many times. The chain recombines TRBV14 with TRBJ1-6, with D hard to call. CDR3 length: 15 amino acids. The germline V gene has CDR1 SGHDN and CDR2 FVKESK. The V and J ends lost 4 bases and 4 bases respectively, with 11 bases between them. In nucleotides, the CDR3 is TGTGCCAGCAGCCCCAAGGGTACATATAATTCACCCCTCCACTTT. It translates to CASSPKGTYNSPLHF.

This clonotype was found a few times. The V gene is TRBV7-6, the J gene TRBJ1-2; D gene ambiguous. The CDR3 has 14 residues. Trimming cost V 0 bases and J 7 bases, with 12 bases left between them. The germline V gene encodes CDR1 SGHVS and CDR2 FNYEAQ. CDR3 nucleotides: TGTGCCAGCAGCTTAGCGGGAAAATTTCGTGGCTACACCTTC. Encoded protein: CASSLAGKFRGYTF.

This clonotype has a handful of counts. The chain has TRBV6-1 and TRBJ1-1; no clear D gene. Trimming removed 6 bases from V and 4 bases from J, with 12 bases in between. CDR3 length: 13 residues. CDR1 is MNHNS and CDR2 is SASEGT in the germline V gene. This CDR3 is CASRSKVVTEAFF. The CDR3 DNA is TGTGCCAGCAGGAGCAAGGTAGTCACTGAAGCTTTCTTT.